The 21 T cell receptor beta chains below were found in one sample sequenced in a study of blood T cell repertoires in COVID-19. Sequencing used immunoSEQ multiplex PCR; TCRdb keeps in-frame clones, though not all of them. The sample consists of roughly 260,000 clones, approximately 86% of them appearing once. The sequencing sample was made of peripheral blood. The receptors were sampled from a woman aged 80 or over with active or convalescent COVID-19.

The table lists this clone with a few counts. The rearrangement links TRBV29-1 to TRBJ2-1, with D possibly TRBD1 on 6 matching bases. V lost 4 bases, J lost 3 bases, and 19 bases lay in between. Germline assignment: CDR1 SQVTM and CDR2 ANQGSEA. The CDR3 spans 16 residues. CDR3 DNA sequence: TGCAGCGTTGCACCATACAGGGATCGTGTCTACAATGAGCAGTTCTTC. Its protein product is CSVAPYRDRVYNEQFF.

This clone was observed a few times. The V and J genes are TRBV29-1 and TRBJ1-2; TRBD1 might be the D (5 bases). Trimming removed 2 bases at V and 4 bases at J, with 14 bases between. Germline-derived CDR1 and CDR2 are SQVTM and ANQGSEA. This CDR3 has 14 amino acids. This CDR3 is CSVELGVESYGYTF. The CDR3 DNA sequence: TGCAGCGTTGAACTAGGGGTTGAGAGCTATGGCTACACCTTC. The full variable domain, its missing parts supplied by reference TRBV29-1 and TRBJ1-2, is SAVISQKPSRDICQRGTSLTIQCQVDSQVTMMFWYRQQPGQSLTLIATANQGSEATYESGFVIDKFPISRPNLTFSTLTVSNMSPEDSSIYLCSVELGVESYGYTFGSGTRLTVV.

This rearrangement joins TRBV7-9 to TRBJ2-6; a weak D match, TRBD2 (5 bases). In germline, CDR1 is SEHNR, CDR2 FQNEAQ (reference sequence). The CDR3 has 15 amino acids. Trimming cost V 2 bases and J 2 bases, with 7 bases left between them. CDR3 sequence: CASSLTGAGANVLTF. CDR3 in DNA: TGTGCCAGCAGCTTAACCGGGGCTGGGGCCAACGTCCTGACTTTC.

The chain has TRBV7-9 and TRBJ2-7; perhaps TRBD2 as D (6 bases). V lost 6 bases and J lost 2, with 11 bases in between. Germline V lookup: CDR1 SEHNR, CDR2 FQNEAQ (reference sequence). This CDR3 is built from 13 residues. The CDR3 protein is CASRFAGTYEQYF. The CDR3 DNA reads as TGTGCCAGCAGGTTCGCGGGAACCTACGAGCAGTACTTC.

V and J are TRBV5-1 and TRBJ2-1; TRBD1 matches at 8 bases. Germline V gene data show CDR1 as SGHRS and CDR2 as YFSETQ. The CDR3 contains 11 residues. The ends lost 4 bases at V and 13 bases at J; junction bases unmatched: 4. The DNA for the CDR3 is TGCGCCAGCAGCACTACAGGGGGACAGTTCTTC. Protein product: CASSTTGGQFF. Filled out from reference TRBV5-1 and TRBJ2-1, the complete variable domain reads KAGVTQTPRYLIKTRGQQVTLSCSPISGHRSVSWYQQTPGQGLQFLFEYFSETQRNKGNFPGRFSGRQFSNSRSEMNVSTLELGDSALYLCASSTTGGQFFGPGTRLTVL.

V usage is TRBV6-6 and J usage is TRBJ1-1; D not resolved. Trimming left V 4 bases short and J 7 bases short, with 16 bases between. Per the germline V gene, CDR1 is MNHNY and CDR2 is SVGAGI (reference sequence). The CDR3 consists of 14 residues. The CDR3 spells CASSLPLGPLEAFF. The CDR3 coding sequence is TGTGCCAGCAGTTTGCCTCTGGGCCCACTTGAAGCTTTCTTT.

This sequence joins TRBV6-1 and TRBJ2-1; a possible D gene is TRBD2 (6 bases). There are 15 residues in the CDR3. The germline gives CDR1 MNHNS, CDR2 SASEGT. V lost 2 bases and J lost 3, with 11 bases in between. The CDR3 DNA follows: TGTGCCAGCAGTGAACCCGCGGGAAACTACAATGAGCAGTTCTTC. It is translated as CASSEPAGNYNEQFF.

In its sample, this clone was seen a few times. The chain is built from TRBV6-5 and TRBJ1-4; tentative D call: TRBD1 (6 bases). V gave up 11 bases and J gave up 2 bases, with 15 bases separating them. The CDR3 is 14 residues long. Germline values: CDR1 MNHEY, CDR2 SVGAGI. The CDR3 nucleotides read TGTGCCGGGAAGGGGGGGGCCACTAATGAAAAACTGTTTTTT. Residues: CAGKGGATNEKLFF.

The genes are TRBV24-1 and TRBJ2-2; 10 bases line up with TRBD2. J was trimmed by 10 bases and V by 1 base; bases with no gene match: 5. Germline V lookup: CDR1 KGHDR, CDR2 SFDVKD. The CDR3 has 15 residues. This chain's CDR3 is CATSDFRTSGTELFF. The CDR3 nucleotides are TGTGCCACCAGTGATTTCCGGACTAGCGGCACGGAGCTGTTTTTT.

This clone was picked up a small number of times. This chain connects TRBV6-5 to TRBJ1-2; D remains unclear. V was pared by 2 bases and J by 4 bases, with 11 bases between. The germline CDR1 and CDR2 sequences are MNHEY and SVGAGI. The CDR3 covers 14 residues. The CDR3 sequence is CASSYVPGSYGYTF. The CDR3 DNA is TGTGCCAGCAGTTACGTTCCGGGGAGCTATGGCTACACCTTC.

CDR3 in amino acids: CASSGQAIGNQPQHF. DNA of the CDR3: TGTGCCAGCAGTGGACAGGCCATCGGCAATCAGCCCCAGCATTTT. The rearrangement uses TRBV7-2 and TRBJ1-5; 7 nucleotides line up with TRBD1. Per the germline V gene, CDR1 is SGHTA and CDR2 is FQGNSA. This CDR3 comprises 15 residues. V lost 6 bases, J lost 2 bases, and 7 bases stayed unmatched.

This clone appeared once. The V call is TRBV19, the J call TRBJ2-7; 11 nucleotides line up with TRBD2. This CDR3 spans 15 amino acids. After removal of 4 bases from V and 2 bases from J, the junction contained 4 bases not matched to a gene. CDR1 is LNHDA and CDR2 is SQIVND in the germline V gene (reference sequence). The CDR3 loop reads CASSTGTSGTYEQYF. DNA of the CDR3: TGTGCCAGTAGTACTGGGACTAGCGGCACCTACGAGCAGTACTTC. The whole variable domain, filled in from reference TRBV19 and TRBJ2-7, reads DGGITQSPKYLFRKEGQNVTLSCEQNLNHDAMYWYRQDPGQGLRLIYYSQIVNDFQKGDIAEGYSVSREKKESFPLTVTSAQKNPTAFYLCASSTGTSGTYEQYFGPGTRLTVT.

This clone has just one count. The chain joins TRBV24-1 to TRBJ2-6; 7 positions agree with TRBD1. The germline CDR1 and CDR2 sequences are KGHDR and SFDVKD. V shed 0 bases, J shed 0 bases, and the junction held 19 bases outside the gene matches. The CDR3 runs 23 residues. CDR3 bases: TGTGCCACCAGTGATTTGTTCCCGGGACAGCATTGGTTGGGAGACTCTGGGGCCAACGTCCTGACTTTC. It translates to CATSDLFPGQHWLGDSGANVLTF.

The V call is TRBV7-9, the J call TRBJ2-2; a possible D gene is TRBD2 (6 bases). V dropped 3 bases and J dropped 4 bases, with 9 bases sitting between them. The CDR3 length is 14 residues. Germline V gene lookup returns CDR1 SEHNR and CDR2 FQNEAQ (reference sequence). The CDR3 spells CASSFREVTGELFF. The CDR3 DNA sequence: TGTGCCAGCAGCTTCAGGGAGGTCACCGGGGAGCTGTTTTTT.

The chain has TRBV7-8 and TRBJ2-2, with 8 bases identical to TRBD1. This CDR3 is built from 18 residues. Germline trimming cut 6 bases from V and 0 bases from J; bases unmatched to any gene: 12. Per germline, CDR1 SGHVS and CDR2 FQNEAQ. The CDR3 sequence is CASSPPGGANTNTGELFF. CDR3 DNA sequence: TGTGCCAGCAGTCCCCCAGGGGGCGCTAATACGAACACCGGGGAGCTGTTTTTT.

The chain recombines TRBV7-9 with TRBJ2-2, with D possibly TRBD1 on 5 matching bases. From germline, CDR1 is SEHNR and CDR2 FQNEAQ (reference sequence). The CDR3 extends over 14 amino acids. V lost 4 bases to trimming and J lost 5 bases, with 11 bases between them. The CDR3, as DNA: TGTGCCAGCAGCTCCAGGGTCGCTACCGGGGAGCTGTTTTTT. This encodes CASSSRVATGELFF.

This clone is a singleton in its sample. J is TRBJ2-1 and V is TRBV5-4, with TRBD2 matching over 10 bases. V shed 6 bases and J 6 bases; nucleotides not matched to a gene: 6. Looked up from germline, CDR1 is SGHNT and CDR2 is YYREEE (reference sequence). This CDR3 contains 14 residues. The CDR3 here is CASTLAGGVNEQFF. Written as DNA, the CDR3 is TGTGCCAGCACCTTAGCGGGAGGAGTCAATGAGCAGTTCTTC.

The chain links TRBV5-1 to TRBJ2-5; TRBD2 matches at 8 bases. Unmatched junction bases numbered 9, after V lost 4 bases and J lost 4 bases. In germline, CDR1 is SGHRS, CDR2 YFSETQ. There are 15 residues in the CDR3. CDR3 coding DNA: TGCGCCAGCAGCCCAAGCCCGGGGGGGGCAGAGACCCAGTACTTC. Translated: CASSPSPGGAETQYF.

Only one count was recorded for this clone. This chain connects TRBV9 to TRBJ2-1, with 9 bases identical to TRBD2. V gave up 4 bases and J gave up 10 bases; unmatched junction bases: 15. Germline V CDR1 and CDR2: SGDLS, YYNGEE. This CDR3 is 16 amino acids long. CDR3 bases: TGTGCCAGCAGCAAAACCGGGACTAGCTTCGGCTGGGAGCAGTTCTTC. Its protein is CASSKTGTSFGWEQFF.

The chain carries TRBV19 and TRBJ1-2; unclear D gene. Germline CDR1 LNHDA, CDR2 SQIVND (reference sequence). V shed 5 bases and J shed 5 bases, with 12 bases lying between them. The CDR3 covers 13 residues. The CDR3 region is CASSLPQQYGYTF. The CDR3 DNA reads as TGTGCCAGTAGTTTACCACAGCAATATGGCTACACCTTC.

J is TRBJ1-6 and V is TRBV19, with D perhaps matching TRBD1 (6 bases). There are 14 residues in the CDR3. The V gene's germline CDR1 is LNHDA and CDR2 SQIVND (reference sequence). The V and J ends lost 3 bases and 10 bases respectively, with 13 bases between them. CDR3 sequence reads: CASSMNRVESPLHF. CDR3 sequence (DNA): TGTGCCAGTAGTATGAACAGGGTTGAGTCACCCCTCCACTTT.